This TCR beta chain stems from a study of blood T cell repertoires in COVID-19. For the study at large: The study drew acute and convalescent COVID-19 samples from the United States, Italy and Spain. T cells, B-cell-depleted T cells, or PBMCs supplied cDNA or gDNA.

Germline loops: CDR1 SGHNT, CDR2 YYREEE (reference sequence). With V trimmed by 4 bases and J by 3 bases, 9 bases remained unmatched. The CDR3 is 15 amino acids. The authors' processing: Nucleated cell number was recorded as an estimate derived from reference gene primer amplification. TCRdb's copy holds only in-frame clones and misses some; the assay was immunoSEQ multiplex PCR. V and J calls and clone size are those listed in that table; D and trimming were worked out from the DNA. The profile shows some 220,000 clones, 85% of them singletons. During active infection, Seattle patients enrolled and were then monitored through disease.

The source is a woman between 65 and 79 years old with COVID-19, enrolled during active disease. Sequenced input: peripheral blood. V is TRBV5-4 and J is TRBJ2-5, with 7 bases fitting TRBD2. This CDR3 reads CASSPGPGREETQYF. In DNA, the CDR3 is TGTGCCAGCAGCCCCGGCCCGGGGAGGGAAGAGACCCAGTACTTC.